Sequencing of this T cell receptor (beta chain) was carried out in a study of blood T cell repertoires in COVID-19. About the study: The United States, Italy and Spain were the sources of the acute and convalescent COVID-19 samples. T cells, B-cell-depleted T cells, or PBMCs provided the cDNA or gDNA that served as material.

The CDR3 loop spans 14 amino acids. Germline CDR1 and CDR2: SGDLS and YYNGEE. The germline V and J ends were trimmed by 3 bases and 6 bases, with 13 bases remaining between them. In the original analysis: Reference gene primers were amplified, and this amplification served to estimate nucleated cell counts. The method was immunoSEQ multiplex PCR; TCRdb's version includes in-frame clones alone and lacks a portion of them. The D gene and trimming were derived from the DNA, and the V and J assignments and clone size from that table. The repertoire holds over 50,000 clones, with about nine tenths as singletons.

The sequence came from a man aged 50-60 years with active COVID-19. The chain has TRBV9 and TRBJ2-1, with D possibly being TRBD1 (6 bases). Sequenced material: peripheral blood. CDR3 in DNA: TGTGCCAGCAGCGGGACAGCAACTTCCAATGAGCAGTTCTTC. Translating gives CASSGTATSNEQFF.